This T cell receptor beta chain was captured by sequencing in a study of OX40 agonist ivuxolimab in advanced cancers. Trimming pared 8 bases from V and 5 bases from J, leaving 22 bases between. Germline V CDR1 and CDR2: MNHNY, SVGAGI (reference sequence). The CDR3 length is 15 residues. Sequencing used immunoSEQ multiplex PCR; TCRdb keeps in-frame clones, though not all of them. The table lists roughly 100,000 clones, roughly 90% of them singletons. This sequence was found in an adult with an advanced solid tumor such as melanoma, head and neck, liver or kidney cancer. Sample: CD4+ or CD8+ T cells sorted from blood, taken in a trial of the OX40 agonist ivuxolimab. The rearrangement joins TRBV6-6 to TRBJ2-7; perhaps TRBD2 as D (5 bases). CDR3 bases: TGTGCCAGCCGAACCAGGCGGGCGGGCGAGAACGAGCAGTACTTC. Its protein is CASRTRRAGENEQYF.